This T cell receptor beta chain came from a study of early T cells in non-severe SARS-CoV-2 infection (dated by TCRdb to the early 2020s). Concerning the study at large: Because TCR sequencing relied on bulk RNA taken from unsorted whole blood, pairing of alpha and beta chains was not possible.

Receptors were amplified or captured by 5' RACE. For sequencing, a NextSeq 500 was employed. Unique molecular identifiers were attached to individual cDNA molecules in the TCR library protocol so that sequencing error and PCR bias could be corrected. TCR alpha and beta chains were both sequenced, and the abundances of alpha and beta sequences in each sample were closely correlated with each other. On the study's bioinformatics: Decombinator V4 was used to annotate TCR sequences for V gene, J gene and CDR3. Expanded TCRs were defined as changing significantly between any two time points under a Poisson model with p below 0.0001. TCR abundances were normalised to the total number of TCRs sequenced in each sample and reported as counts per million. TRAV1-2 paired with TRAJ12, TRAJ20 or TRAJ33 defined MAIT TCRs, while TRAV10 paired with TRAJ18 defined iNKT TCRs. VDJdb, accessed 1 November 2021, was searched for CMV, EBV and SARS-CoV-2 annotated TCRs, excluding TCRs annotated for multiple antigens. The public reads were run again by TCRdb, first through fastp at Q25 and then through MiXCR, and only productive beta chains were kept. Records with the same CDR3 protein are collapsed into one entry carrying the most frequent genes and DNA. The V and J calls follow TCRdb's processing rather than the paper's. Here the sample has about 64,000 distinct CDR3 sequences; roughly 8.2% occur a single time. The ten largest clones add up to 13% of the sample.

V is clipped by 0 bases and J by 10 bases, and the sequence between their germline boundaries is 12 bases long. Spanning cysteine to phenylalanine, the CDR3 consists of 13 amino acids. CDR3 DNA only is kept here, 39 bases in frame from base 1. The germline V gene gives CDR1 as LGHNA and CDR2 as YNFKEQ. This clonotype was detected ten times or more. Its recognized antigen is unknown. It has no much larger one-base neighbor in the sample; base qualities were not kept. This was a case-control study nested in a cohort of healthcare workers in London, UK, who had nasopharyngeal swab PCR tests and blood samples taken every week. Between 23 and 31 March 2020, the week of the UK lockdown, healthcare workers were enrolled and then followed up weekly for as long as 16 weeks. Broader findings and caveats from the paper: VDJdb matching was skewed toward anti-spike CD8 responses and likely underestimated virus-specific expansions by missing private and CD4 specificities.

The origin of this receptor is an adult who was a healthcare worker with PCR-confirmed SARS-CoV-2 infection or an uninfected control (not recorded which). The V and J genes are TRBV4-2 and TRBJ1-1, with the D gene call left open. Material: whole blood, obtained at baseline. The DNA sequence is as follows: TGTGCCAGCAGCCAAGATAGACGTACGGGAGCTTTCTTT. This codes for CASSQDRRTGAFF.